This record concerns one T cell receptor beta chain sequence. Its antigen is unknown. The record has no base qualities; no much larger clone is one base away. The data derive from a study of cytomegalovirus exposure and HLA in healthy donors (dated by TCRdb to 2016 to 2017). Some background on the complete study: An earlier analysis of several hundred of the donors reported 250 to 300 Gb of sequence data and 95 million to 130 million unique TCR beta sequences obtained from about 170 million T cells. About 300 gigabases of sequencing data and tens of millions of unique TCR sequences were included in an early release covering roughly 600 HLA-typed donors. Among the approximately 420 genotyped donors, about 85% belonged to the genetic ancestry cluster associated with self-reported Caucasian donors. The study was designed to test whether signatures of past pathogen exposure could be identified by cataloging public T cell receptors. The study profiled the T cell repertoires of hundreds of subjects by immunosequencing and related them to cytomegalovirus serostatus. In addition to the first cohort of 666 subjects, a separate validation cohort of around 110 different subjects was used. To predict cytomegalovirus infection status, the study combined high-throughput TCR immunosequencing, statistical association of individual TCRs with disease status, and machine learning. A later analysis re-analyzed previously published TCR beta repertoires from 500 to 700 donors and added high-resolution HLA genotyping to study TCR occurrence patterns. Rather than drawing on any new phenotypic data, the later analysis identified candidate immune exposures from TCR beta sequences and the way those sequences occurred across donors. An earlier analysis of 500 to 750 of the donors applied high-throughput TCR beta sequencing to assess whether each TCR beta V gene segment acted as functional or pseudogenic. Alongside the repertoire data, information on donor age, sex, ethnicity and CMV serostatus was compiled. A later genetic analysis used genome-wide SNP genotypes for about 55% of the 666 donors, treating that subset as a discovery cohort. Every repertoire in the discovery cohort had been generated on one and the same sequencing platform. HLA typing covered class I and class II loci at four-digit resolution. The number of typed donors differed by locus: about 629-630 for A, B, C, DRB1 and DQB1; 522 for DQA1; over 600 for DPA1; and roughly 450 for DPB1. Because of strong linkage in the cohort, five DR-DQ haplotypes were treated as single units for association and clustering. Among about 400 genotyped donors of the cohort, an average of around 250,000 unique TCR beta nucleotide sequences was sequenced per donor, of which about 19% were non-productive. Overall study results and their limits: Linkage disequilibrium might explain the correlated functional status among segregating V segments, but an unknown experimental factor could not be ruled out. The authors suggested that the approach could potentially be generalized to other disease states and immunological phenotypes. Sequencing depth was assumed to be roughly uniform across donors in the presence/absence analyses, though that assumption may not hold. The sequencing pipeline was judged likely to have produced a cluster of highly shared sequence variants as a technical artifact. Only TCR beta chains were sequenced in this cohort, and the absence of alpha or paired-chain data limited detectable features. When HLA alleles, especially DR and DQ, strongly co-occurred, attributing TCR associations to individual alleles was difficult. While some public TCRs were present in many individuals, most TCR sequences turned up only very rarely across donors. A few of the identified cytomegalovirus-associated TCR beta chains were confirmed in vitro to be specific for cytomegalovirus antigens. The earlier analysis of 587 of the donors excluded 15 to 20 rarely observed V segments, including chromosome 9 orphons, because counts were too low. In a later analysis, several top co-occurrence clusters were reported to appear linked to parvovirus B19, influenza, CMV and Epstein-Barr virus. A further reported finding was that TCR beta sequences accurately predicted the HLA-A and HLA-B alleles for most subjects in the first cohort. The study listed approximately 150 TCR beta chains as associated with cytomegalovirus. An earlier analysis of approximately 500 of the donors showed that most TCR beta V segments appeared in productive rearrangements either about 90% or about 30% of the time, which broadly matched IMGT annotations. A later genetic analysis associated a missense DCLRE1C variant with V-gene and J-gene trimming of TCR beta chains, and an independent cohort replicated the association. A later analysis found that HLA-associated TCR beta chains were more clonally expanded and had lower generation probabilities than equally common non-associated chains. The 87-base-pair reads could not distinguish some IMGT-functional V segments, including TRBV6-2 and TRBV6-3, so those segments were excluded. The classifier was reported to diagnose cytomegalovirus status with high specificity and sensitivity in both the original cohort and the validation cohort. According to a later analysis, most CMV-associated TCR beta chains appeared to be HLA-restricted, and the HLA associations seemed to be driven largely by CMV exposure. The only immune exposure information available for the cohort was CMV serostatus. In a later genetic analysis, fewer N-insertions in productive TCRs were reported among donors in an Asian-associated ancestry cluster than the approximately 710-donor mean. HLA typing was unavailable for some donors at each locus, so association tests used only the typed subset. A later analysis associated about 17,000 TCR beta sequences with specific HLA alleles at a false discovery rate of 0.05. In a later analysis, the rate of TCR association differed among HLA loci, with DRB1 alleles having the most associated TCRs and HLA-C alleles having the fewest.

Library generation was performed with the immunoSEQ multiplex PCR assay. The multiplex PCR relied on a mix of 60 forward primers for TCR Vbeta segments and 13 reverse primers for TCR Jbeta segments. Amplification of the CDR3 region of rearranged TCR beta genes was performed with a multiplex PCR assay on genomic DNA. The amplified TCR beta libraries were sequenced on the Illumina HiSeq System as 87-base-pair reads. From the authors' description of their analysis: A later analysis tallied some 79 million unique TCR beta chains across the 666 repertoires, and some 10 million of those chains were shared by two or more donors. A nearest-neighbor algorithm error-corrected the raw reads and collapsed the reads into unique sequences, merging closely related sequences to remove PCR and sequencing errors. Alignment of CDR3 sequences to IMGT reference sequences was used to assign V, D and J gene segments. Each retained sequence needed at least a six-nucleotide match to both a V gene segment and a J gene segment. Rearrangements were called productive when the CDR3 lacked stop codons and stayed in frame with V and J; all others were non-productive. Following IMGT convention, CDR3 was defined as the stretch from the second conserved V-encoded cysteine to the conserved J-encoded phenylalanine. The earlier analysis of 587 of the donors excluded sequences that lacked an unambiguous match to a single V gene segment. In an earlier analysis of 587 of the donors, a V segment was called functional when productive rearrangements were above 56.7%, and segregating when the standard deviation between donors exceeded 5%. To diagnose cytomegalovirus status from the catalog of TCR beta chain sequences, a statistical classification framework was built. In a later analysis, V and J genes were assigned by comparing TCR nucleotide sequences against IMGT/GENE-DB human TR gene sequences. The TCRdist pipeline was used in a later analysis to assign CDR3 sequences and most-parsimonious VDJ recombination scenarios. In a later analysis, each TCR beta chain was defined by its CDR3 amino acid sequence together with its V-gene family, and reads without a unique V-gene family were excluded. A later analysis removed roughly 590 highly shared, low-generation-probability nucleotide sequences to deal with suspected cross-contamination and a sequencing artifact. In a later analysis, a clonal expansion index was calculated for each public chain from normalized within-repertoire ranks of inferred template counts. Generation probabilities in a later analysis came from a VDJ recombination model fitted to out-of-frame rearrangements, and those results were checked against IGoR. In a later analysis, hypergeometric tests were used to score TCR-TCR, TCR-HLA and TCR-CMV co-occurrence, with a repertoire-size bias correction applied to TCR pairs. A later analysis estimated false discovery rates by permuting HLA or CMV assignments 20 times. In a later analysis, co-occurring TCRs were grouped with DBSCAN, and TCRdist sequence similarity was added when clustering was performed within HLA-allele-positive subsets. Co-occurrence clustering excluded repertoires with fewer than 30,000 or more than 120,000 public chains, plus five with anomalous nucleotide sharing. Imported from immuneACCESS, the table was reduced by TCRdb to in-frame sequences with V and J called. These copies leave out some clones; in studies compared against another copy, an unresolved V gene accounts for under half, and the cause of the remainder is not known. Clone size and the V and J calls come from that table; the DNA yielded D and trimming. The sample table records approximately 87,000 clones; approximately 80% of these occur just once. Together, the top ten hold under 5.5% of the sample.

The CDR3 sequence holds 13 residues, the cysteine and phenylalanine included. Solely the CDR3 DNA is kept, with 39 bases framed from the first base. V loses 5 bases, J loses 3 bases, and the germline ends lie 13 bases apart. Per the germline V gene, SQVTM is the CDR1 and ANQGSEA is the CDR2. The cohort was made up of about 670 healthy bone marrow donors. Cohort members were all nominally healthy when sampled, although unrecorded immune exposures were likely present. The donor tested CMV seropositive and was one of the 289 seropositive cohort members. A peripheral blood sample was provided by each donor, and peripheral blood mononuclear cells were used for TCR beta sequencing. The Qiagen DNeasy Blood Extraction Kit was used to extract genomic DNA from the blood cell samples.

The sequence joins TRBV29-1 to TRBJ1-1, with the identity of the D gene unclear. The specimen was PBMCs. This TCR was recovered from a woman between 65 and 79 years old in good health and CMV-seropositive. The CDR3 in this case is CSVKAGMDTEAFF. The sequenced DNA: TGCAGCGTTAAGGCGGGCATGGACACTGAAGCTTTCTTT.